These T cell receptor beta chains were read from a single sample in a study of PD-L1 blockade in urothelial cancer. The data were produced by immunoSEQ multiplex PCR, yet TCRdb's version contains in-frame clones alone and is incomplete. The sample holds some 45,000 clones, 70% to 90% seen once. Sequences were derived from PBMCs, sampled around atezolizumab (anti-PD-L1) treatment. The receptors come from a man aged 55 to 70 with urothelial cancer. Both conserved end residues are part of each CDR3. Each record gives: D gene, clone size, V gene, J gene, CDR3 DNA, CDR3 protein. D genes are given only for firm matches. Where a row states a size, it is once, few, many or the class of an expanded clone; other rows omit it.

d_call: -; clone_size: -; v_call: TRBV4-2; j_call: TRBJ1-6; cdr3_nt: TGTGCCAGCAGCCTCGATCAGGAACTTTATAATTCACCCCTCCACTTT; cdr3_aa: CASSLDQELYNSPLHF
d_call: TRBD2; clone_size: -; v_call: TRBV4-2; j_call: TRBJ2-1; cdr3_nt: TGTGCCAGCAGCCCTATAGCGGGAGGGCCCTACAATGAGCAGTTCTTC; cdr3_aa: CASSPIAGGPYNEQFF
d_call: -; clone_size: few; v_call: TRBV7-9; j_call: TRBJ1-2; cdr3_nt: TGTGCCAGCAGCTTGAGCGGGTACGGGGCCTATGGCTACACCTTC; cdr3_aa: CASSLSGYGAYGYTF
d_call: -; clone_size: -; v_call: TRBV7-2; j_call: TRBJ1-1; cdr3_nt: TGTGCCAGCAGCTTAGACGCAGGAGGTGGGAACACTGAAGCTTTCTTT; cdr3_aa: CASSLDAGGGNTEAFF
d_call: TRBD2; clone_size: -; v_call: TRBV28; j_call: TRBJ2-1; cdr3_nt: TGTGCCAGCAGGGGGTTTGGGGAGGGCTCCTACAATGAGCAGTTCTTC; cdr3_aa: CASRGFGEGSYNEQFF
d_call: TRBD1; clone_size: -; v_call: TRBV5-5; j_call: TRBJ2-2; cdr3_nt: TGTGCCAGCAGCTTCTCCACAGGGGCGAACACCGGGGAGCTGTTTTTT; cdr3_aa: CASSFSTGANTGELFF
d_call: TRBD2; clone_size: -; v_call: TRBV27; j_call: TRBJ2-1; cdr3_nt: TGTGCCAGCAGTTTATTGAGCACCGGGGGGTCCTACAATGAGCAGTTCTTC; cdr3_aa: CASSLLSTGGSYNEQFF
d_call: -; clone_size: once; v_call: TRBV7-6; j_call: TRBJ2-1; cdr3_nt: TGTGCCAGCATGCTTACGTCAGGGGCAGCCTCGGACAATGAGCAGTTCTTC; cdr3_aa: CASMLTSGAASDNEQFF
d_call: TRBD2; clone_size: -; v_call: TRBV9; j_call: TRBJ2-1; cdr3_nt: TGTGCCAGCAGCGTAGGTCGGGGGGGTTACAATGAGCAGTTCTTC; cdr3_aa: CASSVGRGGYNEQFF
d_call: -; clone_size: -; v_call: TRBV5-1; j_call: TRBJ1-2; cdr3_nt: TGCGCCAGCAGCCACGAGGGTACCGGCTACACCTTC; cdr3_aa: CASSHEGTGYTF
d_call: -; clone_size: -; v_call: TRBV20-1; j_call: TRBJ2-7; cdr3_nt: TGCAGTGCTAGTCAGGGGATCGAGCAGTACTTC; cdr3_aa: CSASQGIEQYF
d_call: -; clone_size: few; v_call: TRBV6-1; j_call: TRBJ2-7; cdr3_nt: TGTGCCAGCAGTGTGGAGTACCTCTACGAGCAGTACTTC; cdr3_aa: CASSVEYLYEQYF
d_call: -; clone_size: -; v_call: TRBV5-1; j_call: TRBJ1-3; cdr3_nt: TGCGCCAGCAGCTTGGAGACAGGCAACTCTGGAAACACCATATATTTT; cdr3_aa: CASSLETGNSGNTIYF
d_call: TRBD1; clone_size: once; v_call: TRBV6-1; j_call: TRBJ1-1; cdr3_nt: TGTGCCAGCAGTGACCCCAGGACAGGGGCACTACTAGAAGCTTTCTTT; cdr3_aa: CASSDPRTGALLEAFF
d_call: TRBD1; clone_size: -; v_call: TRBV5-1; j_call: TRBJ2-6; cdr3_nt: TGCGCCAGCAGCGAAGGACAGGGGAGAATTAGCTCTGGGGCCAACGTCCTGACTTTC; cdr3_aa: CASSEGQGRISSGANVLTF
d_call: -; clone_size: few; v_call: TRBV19; j_call: TRBJ2-2; cdr3_nt: TGTGCCAGTAGATCAGGGCCCGGGGAGCTGTTTTTT; cdr3_aa: CASRSGPGELFF
d_call: TRBD1; clone_size: -; v_call: TRBV6-1; j_call: TRBJ2-7; cdr3_nt: TGTGCCAGCAGGGAATGGGGACAGGGTGCCTACGAGCAGTACTTC; cdr3_aa: CASREWGQGAYEQYF
d_call: TRBD1; clone_size: -; v_call: TRBV7-2; j_call: TRBJ1-6; cdr3_nt: TGTGCCAGCAGCGCGCGAGACAGGGCTATTAATTCACCCCTCCACTTT; cdr3_aa: CASSARDRAINSPLHF
d_call: TRBD1; clone_size: -; v_call: TRBV2; j_call: TRBJ2-5; cdr3_nt: TGTGCCAGCACCTTTAGCCTAGACAGGGAAGAGACCCAGTACTTC; cdr3_aa: CASTFSLDREETQYF
d_call: TRBD2; clone_size: -; v_call: TRBV5-1; j_call: TRBJ2-7; cdr3_nt: TGCGCCAGCAGCGTCGGGACTAGCGAAAACGAGCAGTACTTC; cdr3_aa: CASSVGTSENEQYF
d_call: -; clone_size: -; v_call: TRBV28; j_call: TRBJ1-1; cdr3_nt: TGTGCCAGCTATAGTTTAGGGGGGGGATGGAACACTGAAGCTTTCTTT; cdr3_aa: CASYSLGGGWNTEAFF
d_call: TRBD2; clone_size: -; v_call: TRBV28; j_call: TRBJ2-7; cdr3_nt: TGTGCCAGCAATAGCGGGGGGTACGAGCAGTACTTC; cdr3_aa: CASNSGGYEQYF
d_call: -; clone_size: -; v_call: TRBV7-2; j_call: TRBJ1-4; cdr3_nt: TGTGCCAGCAGCTTAGGCGGGCAGACTAATGAAAAACTGTTTTTT; cdr3_aa: CASSLGGQTNEKLFF
d_call: -; clone_size: -; v_call: TRBV28; j_call: TRBJ2-3; cdr3_nt: TGTGCCAGCAGCCGACCCATACGAGGCGATACGCAGTATTTT; cdr3_aa: CASSRPIRGDTQYF
d_call: TRBD1; clone_size: -; v_call: TRBV7-8; j_call: TRBJ2-7; cdr3_nt: TGTGCCAGCAGCTTACGGCGGGGACAGGCCTCCTACGAGCAGTACTTC; cdr3_aa: CASSLRRGQASYEQYF
d_call: TRBD2; clone_size: -; v_call: TRBV5-1; j_call: TRBJ2-6; cdr3_nt: TGCGCCAGCAGCTTGGAGGTGTGGACTAGCGGGTCTGGGGCCAACGTCCTGACTTTC; cdr3_aa: CASSLEVWTSGSGANVLTF
d_call: -; clone_size: -; v_call: TRBV21-1; j_call: TRBJ1-1; cdr3_nt: TGTGCCAGCAGCTCCACGGGACAGGAAGGCATGAACACTGAAGCTTTCTTT; cdr3_aa: CASSSTGQEGMNTEAFF
d_call: -; clone_size: -; v_call: TRBV5-4; j_call: TRBJ2-1; cdr3_nt: TGTGCCAGCAGCGGGGGTGATATGGGGGGATCCAATGAGCAGTTCTTC; cdr3_aa: CASSGGDMGGSNEQFF
d_call: -; clone_size: -; v_call: TRBV7-7; j_call: TRBJ2-7; cdr3_nt: TGTGCTAGCAGCTTAAACCCTAGCTCAGGAGAGCAGTACTTC; cdr3_aa: CASSLNPSSGEQYF
d_call: -; clone_size: -; v_call: TRBV11-2; j_call: TRBJ2-1; cdr3_nt: TGTGCCAGCAGCTTAGGGACTCGGGGGAATGAGCAGTTCTTC; cdr3_aa: CASSLGTRGNEQFF
d_call: -; clone_size: -; v_call: TRBV5-6; j_call: TRBJ2-7; cdr3_nt: TGTGCCAGCAGCTTGTTCACAGTTTACGAGCAGTACTTC; cdr3_aa: CASSLFTVYEQYF
d_call: TRBD1; clone_size: -; v_call: TRBV5-6; j_call: TRBJ1-3; cdr3_nt: TGTGCCAGCAGCTTGACAGGGGGCATAGGAAACACCATATATTTT; cdr3_aa: CASSLTGGIGNTIYF
d_call: TRBD2; clone_size: once; v_call: TRBV28; j_call: TRBJ2-7; cdr3_nt: TGTGCCAGCACCCGAAGCGGGGAACTCCTACGAGGGCAGTACTTC; cdr3_aa: CASTRSGELLRGQYF
d_call: TRBD1; clone_size: -; v_call: TRBV9; j_call: TRBJ2-1; cdr3_nt: TGTGCCAGCAGCGTTGGGACAGTTGAGAATGAGCAGTTCTTC; cdr3_aa: CASSVGTVENEQFF
d_call: -; clone_size: -; v_call: TRBV7-2; j_call: TRBJ1-1; cdr3_nt: TGTGCCAGCAGCTTGGGACATTCGAACACTGAAGCTTTCTTT; cdr3_aa: CASSLGHSNTEAFF
d_call: TRBD1; clone_size: -; v_call: TRBV10-3; j_call: TRBJ2-1; cdr3_nt: TGTGCCATCACGGGACAGGGGGCGAATGAGCAGTTCTTC; cdr3_aa: CAITGQGANEQFF
d_call: TRBD1; clone_size: -; v_call: TRBV5-1; j_call: TRBJ1-1; cdr3_nt: TGCGCCAGCAGTCGGACAGGGGGAGGCACTGAAGCTTTCTTT; cdr3_aa: CASSRTGGGTEAFF
d_call: -; clone_size: -; v_call: TRBV6-6; j_call: TRBJ1-1; cdr3_nt: TGTGCCAGCACTCACGGGGGGAACACTGAAGCTTTCTTT; cdr3_aa: CASTHGGNTEAFF
d_call: TRBD2; clone_size: -; v_call: TRBV7-2; j_call: TRBJ2-5; cdr3_nt: TGTGCCAGCAGCTTACTAGCGGGACAAGAGACCCAGTACTTC; cdr3_aa: CASSLLAGQETQYF
d_call: TRBD2; clone_size: -; v_call: TRBV5-1; j_call: TRBJ2-5; cdr3_nt: TGCGCCAGCAGCTTGAGAGCTAGCGGGGAACCTCTTAGTGAGACCCAGTACTTC; cdr3_aa: CASSLRASGEPLSETQYF
d_call: TRBD1; clone_size: -; v_call: TRBV28; j_call: TRBJ2-1; cdr3_nt: TGTGCCAGCAGTTTAGACAGGGAGTGGGTCTTC; cdr3_aa: CASSLDREWVF
d_call: TRBD1; clone_size: few; v_call: TRBV6-6; j_call: TRBJ1-4; cdr3_nt: TGTGCCAGCAGGGACAGGGGGGAAAAACTGTTTTTT; cdr3_aa: CASRDRGEKLFF
d_call: -; clone_size: -; v_call: TRBV27; j_call: TRBJ2-3; cdr3_nt: TGTGCCAGCAGTATCTGGGGGGGCCCCACAGATACGCAGTATTTT; cdr3_aa: CASSIWGGPTDTQYF
d_call: TRBD2; clone_size: -; v_call: TRBV5-6; j_call: TRBJ2-3; cdr3_nt: TGTGCCAGCAGCTCGCTTCGGACTAGCGGGAGGGTCACAGATACGCAGTATTTT; cdr3_aa: CASSSLRTSGRVTDTQYF
d_call: -; clone_size: -; v_call: TRBV11-3; j_call: TRBJ1-1; cdr3_nt: TGTGCCAGCAGCTTAGGTCAGAACACTGAAGCTTTCTTT; cdr3_aa: CASSLGQNTEAFF
d_call: TRBD1; clone_size: -; v_call: TRBV6-4; j_call: TRBJ2-1; cdr3_nt: TGTGCCAGCAGTGCCGACAGGGGGCCCCTCGATGAGCAGTTCTTC; cdr3_aa: CASSADRGPLDEQFF
d_call: TRBD1; clone_size: -; v_call: TRBV6-1; j_call: TRBJ2-7; cdr3_nt: TGTGCCAGCAGGGAGACAGGGGGTACGAACGAGCAGTACTTC; cdr3_aa: CASRETGGTNEQYF
d_call: -; clone_size: -; v_call: TRBV6-1; j_call: TRBJ1-4; cdr3_nt: TGTGCCAGCAGTGTTCAGTCAACTAATGAAAAACTGTTTTTT; cdr3_aa: CASSVQSTNEKLFF
d_call: -; clone_size: -; v_call: TRBV25-1; j_call: TRBJ2-2; cdr3_nt: TGTGCCAGCAGTGATACGGGATCCTCAGGGGCCGGGGAGCTGTTTTTT; cdr3_aa: CASSDTGSSGAGELFF
d_call: -; clone_size: -; v_call: TRBV5-1; j_call: TRBJ1-1; cdr3_nt: TGCGCCAGCAGCTTGTTCAGTCGGAACACTGAAGCTTTCTTT; cdr3_aa: CASSLFSRNTEAFF
d_call: TRBD1; clone_size: -; v_call: TRBV5-8; j_call: TRBJ1-5; cdr3_nt: TGTGCCAGCAGCCGGGACAGACCGAATCAGCCCCAGCATTTT; cdr3_aa: CASSRDRPNQPQHF
d_call: TRBD2; clone_size: once; v_call: TRBV7-2; j_call: TRBJ2-7; cdr3_nt: TGTGCCAGCAGCTTAGTGGTCGCGGGAGGGGACTACGAGCAGTACTTC; cdr3_aa: CASSLVVAGGDYEQYF
d_call: TRBD1; clone_size: once; v_call: TRBV28; j_call: TRBJ1-1; cdr3_nt: TGTGCCAGCAGTTCGCTCCCCGGGACAGAGGGGAACACTGAAGCTTTCTTT; cdr3_aa: CASSSLPGTEGNTEAFF